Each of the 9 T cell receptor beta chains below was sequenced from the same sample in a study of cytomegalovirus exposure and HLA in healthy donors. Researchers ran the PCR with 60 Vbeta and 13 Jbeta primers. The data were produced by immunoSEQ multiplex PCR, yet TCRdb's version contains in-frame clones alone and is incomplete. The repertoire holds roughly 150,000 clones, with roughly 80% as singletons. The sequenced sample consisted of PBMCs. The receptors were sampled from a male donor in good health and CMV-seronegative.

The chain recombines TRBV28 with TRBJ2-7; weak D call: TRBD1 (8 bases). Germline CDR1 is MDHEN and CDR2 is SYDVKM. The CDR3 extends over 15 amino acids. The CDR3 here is CATEQGGASSYEQYF. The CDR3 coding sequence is TGTGCGACTGAACAGGGGGGGGCTAGCTCCTACGAGCAGTACTTC.

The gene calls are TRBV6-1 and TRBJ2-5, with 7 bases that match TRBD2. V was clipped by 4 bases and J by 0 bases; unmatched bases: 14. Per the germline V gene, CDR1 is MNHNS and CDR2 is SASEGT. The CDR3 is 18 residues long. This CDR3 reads CASSVLRSAGTYQETQYF. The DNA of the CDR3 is TGTGCCAGCAGTGTCCTACGTTCAGCGGGGACGTACCAAGAGACCCAGTACTTC.

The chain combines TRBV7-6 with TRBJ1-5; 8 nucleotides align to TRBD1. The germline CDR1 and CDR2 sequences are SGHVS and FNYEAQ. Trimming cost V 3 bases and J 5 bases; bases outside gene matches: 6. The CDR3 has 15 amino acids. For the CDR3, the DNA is TGTGCCAGCAGCTTGGGGACAGGAGTCGATCAGCCCCAGCATTTT. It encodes CASSLGTGVDQPQHF.

CDR3 nucleotides: TGTGCCAGCAGCTTACAGGGGGTGAACACTGAAGCTTTCTTT. Protein: CASSLQGVNTEAFF. This chain joins TRBV7-2 and TRBJ1-1; TRBD1 agrees at 7 bases. Per the germline V gene, CDR1 is SGHTA and CDR2 is FQGNSA. The CDR3 loop spans 14 amino acids. The V gene end was trimmed by 2 bases and the J gene end by 0 bases; junction bases not matched to a gene: 0.

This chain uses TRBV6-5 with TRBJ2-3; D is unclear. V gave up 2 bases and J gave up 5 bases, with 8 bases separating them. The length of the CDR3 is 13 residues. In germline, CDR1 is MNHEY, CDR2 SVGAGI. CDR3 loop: CASSYGSGDTQYF. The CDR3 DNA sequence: TGTGCCAGCAGTTACGGTAGTGGAGATACGCAGTATTTT.

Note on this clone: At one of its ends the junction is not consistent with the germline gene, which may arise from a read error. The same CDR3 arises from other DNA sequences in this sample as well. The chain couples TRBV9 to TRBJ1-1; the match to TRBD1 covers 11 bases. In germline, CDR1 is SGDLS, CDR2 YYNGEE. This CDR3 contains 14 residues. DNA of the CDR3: TGTGCCAGCAGCGCCGGGACAGGGGGAACTGAAGCCTTCTTT. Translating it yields CASSAGTGGTEAFF.

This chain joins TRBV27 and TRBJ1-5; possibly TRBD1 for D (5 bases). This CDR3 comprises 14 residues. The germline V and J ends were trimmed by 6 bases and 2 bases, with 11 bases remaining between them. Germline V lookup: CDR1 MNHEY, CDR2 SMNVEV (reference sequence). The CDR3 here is CASSQGSGNQPQHF. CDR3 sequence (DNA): TGTGCCAGCAGCCAGGGTTCGGGCAATCAGCCCCAGCATTTT.

CDR3 protein: CASSGQGRTGELFF. In nucleotides, the CDR3 is TGTGCCAGCTCGGGACAGGGACGAACCGGGGAGCTGTTTTTT. The J gene is TRBJ2-2, the V gene TRBV6-4, with 9 bases aligning to TRBD1. Germline V gives CDR1 MRHNA, CDR2 SNTAGT. The CDR3 has 14 amino acids. V shed 8 bases and J 5 bases; nucleotides not matched to a gene: 6.

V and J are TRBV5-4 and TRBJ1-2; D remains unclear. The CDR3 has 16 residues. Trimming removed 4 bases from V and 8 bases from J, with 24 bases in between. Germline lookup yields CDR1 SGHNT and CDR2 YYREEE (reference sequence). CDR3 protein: CASSPRTLTDTRGYTF. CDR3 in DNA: TGTGCCAGCAGCCCCAGAACCTTGACTGATACGAGGGGCTACACCTTC.